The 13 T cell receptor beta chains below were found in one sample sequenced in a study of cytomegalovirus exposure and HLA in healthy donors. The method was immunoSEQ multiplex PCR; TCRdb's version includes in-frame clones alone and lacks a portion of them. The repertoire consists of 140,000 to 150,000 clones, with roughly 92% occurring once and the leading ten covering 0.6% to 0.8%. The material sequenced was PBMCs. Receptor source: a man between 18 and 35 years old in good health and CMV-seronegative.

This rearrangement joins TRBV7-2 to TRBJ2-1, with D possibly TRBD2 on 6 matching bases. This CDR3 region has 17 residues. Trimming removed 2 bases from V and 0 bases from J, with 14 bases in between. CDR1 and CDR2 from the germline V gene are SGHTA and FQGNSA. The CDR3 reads CASSLFNSGSSYNEQFF. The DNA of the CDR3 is TGTGCCAGCAGCTTATTTAATAGCGGAAGCTCCTACAATGAGCAGTTCTTC.

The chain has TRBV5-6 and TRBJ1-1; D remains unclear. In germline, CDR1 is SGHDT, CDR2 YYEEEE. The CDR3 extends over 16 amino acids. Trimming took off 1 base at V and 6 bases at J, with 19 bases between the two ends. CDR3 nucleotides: TGTGCCAGCAGCTTGTTGTTTAACAGTCAGAAGTCTGAAGCTTTCTTT. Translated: CASSLLFNSQKSEAFF.

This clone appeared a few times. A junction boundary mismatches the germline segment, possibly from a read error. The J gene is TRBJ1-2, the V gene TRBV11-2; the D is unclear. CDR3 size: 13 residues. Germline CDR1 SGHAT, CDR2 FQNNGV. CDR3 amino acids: CASSLGRSYGYTF. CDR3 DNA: TGTGCCAGCAGCTTAGGGAGAAGTTATGGCTACACTTTC.

In DNA, the CDR3 is TGTGCCAGCAGCTTTTACGGGACAGGGACCTACGAGCAGTACGTC. It encodes CASSFYGTGTYEQYV. This chain joins TRBV5-6 and TRBJ2-7; TRBD1 aligns across 9 bases. CDR3 size: 15 residues. J lost 2 bases, V lost 2 bases, and 5 bases had no gene match. The germline CDR1 and CDR2 sequences are SGHDT and YYEEEE.

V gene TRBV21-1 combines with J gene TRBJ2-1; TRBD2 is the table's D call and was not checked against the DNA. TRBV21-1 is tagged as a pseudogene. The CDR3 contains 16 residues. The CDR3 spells CASSKATRCDYNEQFF. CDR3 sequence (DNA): TGTGCCAGCAGCAAAGCGACTAGGTGTGACTACAATGAGCAGTTCTTC.

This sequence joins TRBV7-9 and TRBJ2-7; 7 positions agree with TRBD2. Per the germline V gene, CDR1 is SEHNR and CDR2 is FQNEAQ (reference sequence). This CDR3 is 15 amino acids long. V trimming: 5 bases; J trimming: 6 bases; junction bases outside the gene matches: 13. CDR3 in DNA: TGTGCCAGCAGCCCCGGGGGGAACGCTCGGGCCGAGCAGTACGTC. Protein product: CASSPGGNARAEQYV.

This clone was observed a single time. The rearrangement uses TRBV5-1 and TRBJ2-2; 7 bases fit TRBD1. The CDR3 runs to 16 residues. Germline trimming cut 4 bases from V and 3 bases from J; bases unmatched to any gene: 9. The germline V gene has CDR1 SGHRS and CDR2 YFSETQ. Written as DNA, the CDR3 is TGCGCCAGCAGCGCATACAGGGGTGTTGACACCGGGGAGCTGTTTTTT. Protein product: CASSAYRGVDTGELFF.

The CDR3 nucleotides read TGTGCCACCAGTCAGACCCGGGACAGTTATAGCAATCAGCCCCAGCATTTT. It yields the protein CATSQTRDSYSNQPQHF. This chain joins TRBV15 and TRBJ1-5; 7 bases map to TRBD1. The germline V gene has CDR1 LNHNV and CDR2 YYDKDF (reference sequence). The CDR3 contains 17 residues. V gave up 6 bases and J gave up 0 bases; unmatched junction bases: 11.

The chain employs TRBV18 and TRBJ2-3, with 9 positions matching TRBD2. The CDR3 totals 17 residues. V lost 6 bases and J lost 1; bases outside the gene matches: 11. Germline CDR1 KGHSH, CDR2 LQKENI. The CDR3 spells CASSPLGAGGRTDTQYF. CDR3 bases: TGTGCCAGCTCCCCCCTAGGGGCGGGGGGGCGCACAGATACGCAGTATTTT. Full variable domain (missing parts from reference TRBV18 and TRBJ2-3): NAGVMQNPRHLVRRRGQEARLRCSPMKGHSHVYWYRQLPEEGLKFMVYLQKENIIDESGMPKERFSAEFPKEGPSILRIQQVVRGDSAAYFCASSPLGAGGRTDTQYFGPGTRLTVL.

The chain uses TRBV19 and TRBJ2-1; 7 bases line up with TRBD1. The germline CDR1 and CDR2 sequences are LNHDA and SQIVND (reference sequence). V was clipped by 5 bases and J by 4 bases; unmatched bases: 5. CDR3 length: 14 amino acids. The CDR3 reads CASSPRDSYNEQFF. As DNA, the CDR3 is TGTGCCAGTAGTCCCCGGGACAGTTACAATGAGCAGTTCTTC.

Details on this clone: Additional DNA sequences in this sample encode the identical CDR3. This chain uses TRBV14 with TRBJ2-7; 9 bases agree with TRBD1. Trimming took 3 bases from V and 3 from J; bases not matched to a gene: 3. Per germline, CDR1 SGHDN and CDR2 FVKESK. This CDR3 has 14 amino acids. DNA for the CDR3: TGTGCCAGCAGCCACGGACAGGGGAGCTACGAGCAGTACTTC. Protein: CASSHGQGSYEQYF.

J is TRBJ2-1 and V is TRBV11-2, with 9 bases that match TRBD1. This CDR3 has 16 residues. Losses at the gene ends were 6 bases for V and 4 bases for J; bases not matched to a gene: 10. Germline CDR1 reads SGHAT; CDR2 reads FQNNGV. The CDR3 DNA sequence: TGTGCCAGCAGGCGCCCCGGGACAGGGAGGTACAATGAGCAGTTCTTC. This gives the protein CASRRPGTGRYNEQFF.

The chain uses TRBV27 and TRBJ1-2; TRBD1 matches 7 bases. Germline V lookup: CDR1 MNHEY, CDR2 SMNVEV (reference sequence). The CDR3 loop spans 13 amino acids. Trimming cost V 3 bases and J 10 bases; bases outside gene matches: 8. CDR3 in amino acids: CASSFRGTRDYTF. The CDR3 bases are TGTGCCAGCAGTTTCAGGGGGACCAGGGACTACACCTTC.